This T cell receptor (beta chain) was documented in a study of CD8 T cells in ankylosing spondylitis listed by TCRdb under 2017. Study-level background: T cell receptor beta repertoires were profiled in healthy donors and ankylosing spondylitis patients so that disease-linked TCR variants could be found. Peripheral blood samples were taken, and synovial fluid was additionally collected from ankylosing spondylitis patients. The full study cohort comprised 20 to 30 ankylosing spondylitis patients and over 95 healthy donors. Results and caveats for the whole study, not just this receptor: The disease-linked clones showed a CD8+ phenotype and occurred at relatively low frequencies in peripheral blood. The disease-linked clones were reported to be significantly enriched in matched synovial fluid samples from ankylosing spondylitis patients. Some of the motif variants had been reported before in the synovial fluid and blood of reactive arthritis patients, a finding that suggests common disease-initiation mechanisms. Blood from ankylosing spondylitis patients appeared to be characterized by a TCR beta motif made up of eight highly homologous amino acid variants.

The CDR3 runs 14 residues from the cysteine to the phenylalanine. Of all the DNA, just the CDR3 is kept, 42 bases in frame from base 1. CDR1 MNHNS and CDR2 SASEGT were looked up in the germline V gene. V and J lose 6 bases and 10 bases, and a span of 16 bases separates them. About this clonotype itself: Its antigen is not yet known. Base qualities are not at hand, and no much larger clone is one base apart.

These reads were obtained on an Illumina HiSeq 2500. TCR beta libraries were prepared by quantitative 5'-RACE with molecular barcodes. On the authors' methods: To identify disease-linked TCR variants, a new computational method was used, one built on a probabilistic model of VDJ rearrangement. TCRdb's own reprocessing of the public reads used fastp at Q25 and MiXCR and kept productive beta chains. Every entry covers one CDR3 protein and lists the most common genes and DNA from its rows. None of the V and J calls come from the authors' own analysis; TCRdb made them. Here the sample has 200,000 to 300,000 distinct CDR3 sequences; roughly a tenth occur a single time. Around 3% of the sample is held by the ten biggest clonotypes.

Recombination connected TRBV6-1 to TRBJ1-6; D gene: possibly TRBD1, on 6 matching bases. The TCR was taken from a male donor with ankylosing spondylitis or in good health (not recorded which). The sequenced sample was blood, either unsorted or a sorted T cell fraction (not recorded which). The DNA sequence is as follows: TGTGCCAGCAGCCGAGGACAGCAGGAGTCACCCCTCCACTTT. This codes for CASSRGQQESPLHF.